The clone carrying this T cell receptor (beta chain) showed up just once. The record originates from a study of blood T cell repertoires in COVID-19. Some clones are missing from TCRdb's copy, which holds only in-frame ones; the method was immunoSEQ multiplex PCR. The sample records 71,000 or so clones, around 80% being singletons. Germline assignment: CDR1 MNHNS and CDR2 SASEGT. The CDR3 spans 13 residues. V lost 3 bases and J lost 6, with 11 bases in between. The clonotype originates from a man in his forties or fifties with acute or convalescent COVID-19. The chain uses TRBV6-1 and TRBJ1-1, with D maybe TRBD1 (5 bases). The material sequenced was peripheral blood. The CDR3 DNA is TGTGCCAGCAGTGAGCGGGGGGGAGCTGAAGCTTTCTTT. Residues: CASSERGGAEAFF.